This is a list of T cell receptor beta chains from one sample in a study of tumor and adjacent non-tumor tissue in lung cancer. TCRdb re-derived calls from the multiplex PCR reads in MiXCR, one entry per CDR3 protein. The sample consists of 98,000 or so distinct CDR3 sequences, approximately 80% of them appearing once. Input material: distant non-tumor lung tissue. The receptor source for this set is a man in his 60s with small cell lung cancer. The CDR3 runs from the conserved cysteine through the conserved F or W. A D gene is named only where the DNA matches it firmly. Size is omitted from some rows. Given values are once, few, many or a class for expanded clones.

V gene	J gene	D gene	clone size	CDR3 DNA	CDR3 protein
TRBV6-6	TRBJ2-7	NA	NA	TGTGCCAGCAGATCTTCAGGCGTTTCAGGGGCCTACGAGCAGTACTTC	CASRSSGVSGAYEQYF
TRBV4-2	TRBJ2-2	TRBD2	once	TGTACCAGCAAACTAGCGGGAGATGATGGCGGGGAGCTATCTTTT	CTSKLAGDDGGELSF
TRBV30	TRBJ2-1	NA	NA	TGTGCCTGGAATCCTGTGGGACACGAGCAGTTCTTC	CAWNPVGHEQFF
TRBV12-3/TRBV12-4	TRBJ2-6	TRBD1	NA	TGTGCCAGCAGGGACAGGGCGCATGGGGCCAACGTCCTGACTTTC	CASRDRAHGANVLTF
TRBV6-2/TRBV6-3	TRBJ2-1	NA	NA	TGCGCCAGCAGTTACCCGGCTATGCAGTTCTTC	CASSYPAMQFF
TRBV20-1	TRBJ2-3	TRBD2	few	TGCAGTGCTAGTCGGCGGGAGGAACGAAATGCGCAGTATTTT	CSASRREERNAQYF
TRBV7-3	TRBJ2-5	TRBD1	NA	TGTGCCAGCAGCTTACAACAGGGGGCAACGGAGACCCAGTACTTC	CASSLQQGATETQYF
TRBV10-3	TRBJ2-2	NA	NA	TGTGCCATCACGCCGGGAACCAACACCGGGGAGCTGTTTTTT	CAITPGTNTGELFF
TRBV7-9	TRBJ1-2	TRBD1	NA	TGTGCCAGCAGCTTAGACCTTCCGGGACAGATTTTCGCTAACTATGGCGACACCTTC	CASSLDLPGQIFANYGDTF
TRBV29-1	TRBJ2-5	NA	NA	TGCGGCGTTGAGTCACTTGGGGAGACCCAGTGCTTC	CGVESLGETQCF
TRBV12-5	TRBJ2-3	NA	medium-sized	TGTGCTAGTGGTTTTGGGACAAGTACGCAGTATTTT	CASGFGTSTQYF
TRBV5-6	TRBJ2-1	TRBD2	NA	TGTGCCAGCAGCTCTTTATTTGCGGGAGGCCTCAATGAGCAGTTCTTT	CASSSLFAGGLNEQFF
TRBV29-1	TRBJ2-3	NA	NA	TGCAGCGTTGTTCTAGAGCGAGGGCGAACAGATACGCAGTATTTT	CSVVLERGRTDTQYF
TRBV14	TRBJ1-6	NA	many	TGTGCCAGCAGCCAAGAAAGGATCCCTATGGGTTCACCCCTCCACTTT	CASSQERIPMGSPLHF
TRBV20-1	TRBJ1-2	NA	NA	TGCAGTGTTATGGGGGACCGAATCCTTACTAACTGTGGCTACACCTTC	CSVMGDRILTNCGYTF
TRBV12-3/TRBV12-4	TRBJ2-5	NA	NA	TGTGCCAGCAGTTTAATGGACTTGGTAGAGACCCAGTACTTC	CASSLMDLVETQYF
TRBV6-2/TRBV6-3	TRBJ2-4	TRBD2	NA	TGTGTCAGCAGTTATTCGGGACAAGCGGGAGATGACGCAAACATTCAGTACTTC	CVSSYSGQAGDDANIQYF
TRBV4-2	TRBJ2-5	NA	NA	TGTGCCAGCAGACAAGGGACTCAGCTACAAAAGACCCCATACTTC	CASRQGTQLQKTPYF
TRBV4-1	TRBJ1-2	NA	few	TGCGCCAGCAGCCAAGAACGAGGAGGGACTGGCTACACCTTC	CASSQERGGTGYTF
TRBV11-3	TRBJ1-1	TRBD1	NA	TGTGCCAGCAGCCCCGACAGGGGAAACACTGAAGCTTTCTTT	CASSPDRGNTEAFF
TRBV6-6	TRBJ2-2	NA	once	TGTGCCAGCAGTTCCTCGGCGGGTCCCGCGAACACCGGGAAGCTGTCTTTT	CASSSSAGPANTGKLSF
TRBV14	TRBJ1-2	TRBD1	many	TGTGCCAGCAGCCGGGACAGATACTATGGCTACACCTTC	CASSRDRYYGYTF
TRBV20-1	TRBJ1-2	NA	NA	TGCAATGCTAAAACCGACTATGGCTACACCTTC	CNAKTDYGYTF
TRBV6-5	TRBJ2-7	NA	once	TGTGCCAGCAGTTATTTGATTAGCCTCTACGAGCAGTACTTC	CASSYLISLYEQYF
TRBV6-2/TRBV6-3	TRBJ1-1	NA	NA	TGTGCCAGCAATTACGATAGGGAGCTTTTAATGGACGTGATCACTGAAGCTTTCTTT	CASNYDRELLMDVITEAFF
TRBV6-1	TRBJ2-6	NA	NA	TGTGCCAGCAGTCTGGACGGGAGAGGGGCCAACGTCCTGACTTTC	CASSLDGRGANVLTF
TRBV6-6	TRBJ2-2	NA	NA	TGTGCCAGCAATTATAGCGCGAGGGTCACCGGGGAGCTGTTTTTT	CASNYSARVTGELFF
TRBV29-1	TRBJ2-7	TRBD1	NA	TGCAGCGCCGCCGGGACAGTGGGTATCTACGAGCAGTACTTC	CSAAGTVGIYEQYF
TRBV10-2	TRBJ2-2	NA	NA	TGCGCCAACAGTCACACCGGGGAGCCGTTTTTT	CANSHTGEPFF
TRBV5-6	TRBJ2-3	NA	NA	TGTGCCAGCAGTTTGGTGGATCAGCCCCAGTATTTT	CASSLVDQPQYF
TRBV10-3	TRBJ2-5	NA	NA	TGTGGCATCAGAGTGGTCGGCTCCCAAGAAACCCAGTACTTC	CGIRVVGSQETQYF
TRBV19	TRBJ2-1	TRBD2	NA	TGTGCCAGTAGTATAGGGACTAGCGCTTACAATGAGCAGTTCTTC	CASSIGTSAYNEQFF
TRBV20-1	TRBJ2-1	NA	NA	TGCAGTGCTGGAGGTCGACTACATAGTGAGAAGTTCTTC	CSAGGRLHSEKFF
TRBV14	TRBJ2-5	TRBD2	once	TGTGCCAGCAGCCCTCCAACCAGCGGGACCTACCAAGAGGCCCAGTACTTC	CASSPPTSGTYQEAQYF
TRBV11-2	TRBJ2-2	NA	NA	TGTGCGAGCTATGGTAGCGGGAACACCGGGGAGCTGTTTTTT	CASYGSGNTGELFF
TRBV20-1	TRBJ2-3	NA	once	TGCAGTGCTAGAGTTCGGAGCAGCATAGATACGCAGTATTTT	CSARVRSSIDTQYF
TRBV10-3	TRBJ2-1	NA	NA	TGTGACATCAGTGAAGAGATCACCAAATACAATGAGCAGTTCTTC	CDISEEITKYNEQFF
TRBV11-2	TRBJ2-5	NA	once	TGTGCCTGCAGCTTAGGGGCCCTTGGAGGGCAGGGGGAGACCCAGTACTTC	CACSLGALGGQGETQYF
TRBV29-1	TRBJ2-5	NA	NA	TGCACTGTGTTGGACCAAAAGCAGGAGACCCACTACTTC	CTVLDQKQETHYF
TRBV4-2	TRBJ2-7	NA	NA	TGTGCCAGCAGCCATGCGAGATCCGAGCCTCAGTACTTC	CASSHARSEPQYF
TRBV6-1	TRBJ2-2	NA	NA	TGCGTCAGCAGTGAAGACCATGGCATGCCGGCCCGGGAGCTGTTTTTT	CVSSEDHGMPARELFF
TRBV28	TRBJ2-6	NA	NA	TGTGCCAGCAAAGCGTCTAGGGCCAACGTCCTGACTTTC	CASKASRANVLTF
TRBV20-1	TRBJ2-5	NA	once	TGCAGTGCGGTGAGAGCGGATACCCAGTACTTC	CSAVRADTQYF
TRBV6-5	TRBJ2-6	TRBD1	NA	TGTGCCAGCAGTCCACAGGGGGTGAGTGGGGCCAATCTCCTGACTTTC	CASSPQGVSGANLLTF
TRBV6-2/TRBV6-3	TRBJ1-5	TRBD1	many	TGTGCCAGCAGCACAGGGGCTACTAACAATCAGCCCCAGCATTTT	CASSTGATNNQPQHF
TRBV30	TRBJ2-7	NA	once	TGTACCTGGAGTCCTGCGGGGCACGAGCAGTACTTC	CTWSPAGHEQYF
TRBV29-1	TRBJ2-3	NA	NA	TGCAGCGCTGATGCCGCGGTCACAGTTACGCAGTATTTT	CSADAAVTVTQYF
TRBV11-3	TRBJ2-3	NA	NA	TGTGCCAGCAGTGGAATAGAGAGCGGTTCCCCCATAGATACGCAGTATTTT	CASSGIESGSPIDTQYF
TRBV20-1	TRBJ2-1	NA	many	TGCAGTGCTAGACAGCCGAACTCCTACAATGAGCAGTTCTTC	CSARQPNSYNEQFF
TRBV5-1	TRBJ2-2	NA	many	TGCGCCAGCAGCCCTAGGGCAGGGGACACCGGGGAGCTGTTTTTT	CASSPRAGDTGELFF